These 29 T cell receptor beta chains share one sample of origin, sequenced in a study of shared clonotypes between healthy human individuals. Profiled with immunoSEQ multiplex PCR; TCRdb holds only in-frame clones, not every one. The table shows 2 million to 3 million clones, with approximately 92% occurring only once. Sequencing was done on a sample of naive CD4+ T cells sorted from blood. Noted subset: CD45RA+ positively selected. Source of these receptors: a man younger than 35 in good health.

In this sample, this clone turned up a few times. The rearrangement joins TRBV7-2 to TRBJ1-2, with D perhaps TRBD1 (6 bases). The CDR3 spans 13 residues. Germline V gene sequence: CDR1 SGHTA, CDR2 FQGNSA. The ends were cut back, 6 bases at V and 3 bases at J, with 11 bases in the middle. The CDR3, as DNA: TGTGCCAGCAGTCCTAGGGGGTACTATGGCTACACCTTC. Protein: CASSPRGYYGYTF.

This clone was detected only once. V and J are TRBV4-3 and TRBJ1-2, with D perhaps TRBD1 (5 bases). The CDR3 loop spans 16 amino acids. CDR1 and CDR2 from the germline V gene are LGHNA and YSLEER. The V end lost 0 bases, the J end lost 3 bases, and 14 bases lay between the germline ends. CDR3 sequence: CASSQDTIWGDYGYTF. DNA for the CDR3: TGCGCCAGCAGCCAAGACACGATCTGGGGGGACTATGGCTACACCTTC.

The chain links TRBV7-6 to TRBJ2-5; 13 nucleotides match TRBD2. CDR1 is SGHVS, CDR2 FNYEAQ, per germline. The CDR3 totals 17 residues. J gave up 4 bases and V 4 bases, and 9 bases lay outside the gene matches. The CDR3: CASSWGPGLAGAETQYF. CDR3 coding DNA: TGTGCCAGCAGCTGGGGACCCGGACTAGCGGGAGCAGAGACCCAGTACTTC.

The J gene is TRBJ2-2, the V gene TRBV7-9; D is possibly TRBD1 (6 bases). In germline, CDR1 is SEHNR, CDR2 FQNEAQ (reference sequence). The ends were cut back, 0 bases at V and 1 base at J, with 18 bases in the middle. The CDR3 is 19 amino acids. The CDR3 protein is CASSLAFGTGHLNTGELFF. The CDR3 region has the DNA TGTGCCAGCAGCTTAGCTTTTGGGACGGGACACTTGAACACCGGGGAGCTGTTTTTT.

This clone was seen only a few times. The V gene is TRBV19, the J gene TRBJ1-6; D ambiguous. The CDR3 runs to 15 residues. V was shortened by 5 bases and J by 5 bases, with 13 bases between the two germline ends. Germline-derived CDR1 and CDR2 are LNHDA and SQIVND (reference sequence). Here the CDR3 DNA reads TGTGCCAGTAGTCCTTGGACCGACGATAATTCACCCCTCCACTTT. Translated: CASSPWTDDNSPLHF.

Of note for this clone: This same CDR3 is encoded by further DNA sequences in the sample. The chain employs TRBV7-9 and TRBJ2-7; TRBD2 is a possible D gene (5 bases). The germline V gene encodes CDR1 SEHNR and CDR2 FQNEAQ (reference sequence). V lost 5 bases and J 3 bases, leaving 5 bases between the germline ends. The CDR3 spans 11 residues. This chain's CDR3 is CASSRGYEQYF. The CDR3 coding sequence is TGTGCCAGCAGCCGGGGCTACGAGCAGTACTTC.

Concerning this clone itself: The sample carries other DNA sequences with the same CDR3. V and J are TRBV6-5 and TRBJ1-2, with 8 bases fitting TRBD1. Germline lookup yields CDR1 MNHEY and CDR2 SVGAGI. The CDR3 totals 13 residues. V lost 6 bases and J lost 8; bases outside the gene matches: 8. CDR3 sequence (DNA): TGTGCCAGCAGCTCGGACAGGGCCAGGGGCTACACCTTC. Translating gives CASSSDRARGYTF.

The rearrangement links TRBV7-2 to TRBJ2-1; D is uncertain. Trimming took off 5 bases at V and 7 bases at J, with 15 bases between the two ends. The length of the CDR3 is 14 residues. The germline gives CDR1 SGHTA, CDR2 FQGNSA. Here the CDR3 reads CASSPQAIGNEQFF. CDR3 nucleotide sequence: TGTGCCAGCAGCCCCCAAGCCATAGGGAATGAGCAGTTCTTC.

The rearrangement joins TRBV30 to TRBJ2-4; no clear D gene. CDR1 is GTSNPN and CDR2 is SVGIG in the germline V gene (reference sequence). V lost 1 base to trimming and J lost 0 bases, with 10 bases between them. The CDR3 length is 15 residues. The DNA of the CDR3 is TGTGCCTGGAGTGGGCTCTACCTAGCCAAAAACATTCAGTACTTC. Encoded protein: CAWSGLYLAKNIQYF.

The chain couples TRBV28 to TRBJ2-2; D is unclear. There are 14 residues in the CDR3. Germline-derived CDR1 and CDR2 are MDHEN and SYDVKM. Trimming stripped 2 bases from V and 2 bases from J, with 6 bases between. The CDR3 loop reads CASSLRKNTGELFF. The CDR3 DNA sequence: TGTGCCAGCAGTTTACGGAAAAACACCGGGGAGCTGTTTTTT.

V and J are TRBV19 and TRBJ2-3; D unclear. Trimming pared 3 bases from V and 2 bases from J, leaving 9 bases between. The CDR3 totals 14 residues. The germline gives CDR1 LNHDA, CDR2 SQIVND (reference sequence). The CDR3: CASSISRVTDTQYF. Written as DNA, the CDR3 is TGTGCCAGTAGTATCTCCAGAGTCACAGATACGCAGTATTTT.

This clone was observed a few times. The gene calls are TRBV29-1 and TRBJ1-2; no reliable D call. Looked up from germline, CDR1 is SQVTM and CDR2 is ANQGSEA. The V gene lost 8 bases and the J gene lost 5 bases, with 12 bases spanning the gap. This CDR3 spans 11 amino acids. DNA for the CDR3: TGCAGCAGTTGGACTGATTATGGCTACACCTTC. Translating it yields CSSWTDYGYTF.

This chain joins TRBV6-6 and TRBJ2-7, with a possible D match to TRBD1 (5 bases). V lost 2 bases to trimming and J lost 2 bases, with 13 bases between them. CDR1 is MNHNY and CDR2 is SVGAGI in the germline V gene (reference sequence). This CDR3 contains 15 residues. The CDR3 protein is CASSYGRVGPYEQYF. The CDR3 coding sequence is TGTGCCAGCAGTTACGGCAGGGTGGGGCCCTACGAGCAGTACTTC.

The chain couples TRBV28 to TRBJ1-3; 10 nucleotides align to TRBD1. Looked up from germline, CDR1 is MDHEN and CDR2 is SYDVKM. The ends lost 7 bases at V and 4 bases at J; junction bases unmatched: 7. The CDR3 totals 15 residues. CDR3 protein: CASTMGQGRGNTIYF. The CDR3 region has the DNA TGTGCCAGCACCATGGGACAGGGGAGGGGAAACACCATATATTTT.

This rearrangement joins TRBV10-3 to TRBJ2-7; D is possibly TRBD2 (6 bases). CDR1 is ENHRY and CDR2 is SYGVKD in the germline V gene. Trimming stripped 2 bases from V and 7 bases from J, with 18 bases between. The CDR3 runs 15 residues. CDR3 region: CAISEGGVRFGEQYF. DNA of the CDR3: TGTGCCATCAGTGAGGGCGGGGTCAGATTCGGGGAGCAGTACTTC.

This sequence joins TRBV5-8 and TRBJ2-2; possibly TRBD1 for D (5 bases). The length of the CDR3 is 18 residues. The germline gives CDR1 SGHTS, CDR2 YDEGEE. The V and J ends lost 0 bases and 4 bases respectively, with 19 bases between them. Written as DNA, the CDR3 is TGTGCCAGCAGCTTGGCCATGTCAGGGTTTTCTAGCACCGGGGAGCTGTTTTTT. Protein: CASSLAMSGFSSTGELFF. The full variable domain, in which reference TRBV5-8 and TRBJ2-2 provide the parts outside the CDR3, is EAGVTQSPTHLIKTRGQQATLRCSPISGHTSVYWYQQALGLGLQFLLWYDEGEERNRGNFPPRFSGRQFPNYSSELNVNALELEDSALYLCASSLAMSGFSSTGELFFGEGSRLTVL.

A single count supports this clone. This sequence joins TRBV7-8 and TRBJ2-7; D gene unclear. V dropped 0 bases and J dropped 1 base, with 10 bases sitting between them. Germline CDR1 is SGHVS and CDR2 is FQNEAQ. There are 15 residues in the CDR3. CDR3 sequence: CASSLALGQSYEQYF. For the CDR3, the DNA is TGTGCCAGCAGCTTAGCCCTCGGGCAGTCCTACGAGCAGTACTTC.

DNA for the CDR3: TGTGCCAGCAGCCGAAATGACAGAGAAAAACTGTTTTTT. Its translation: CASSRNDREKLFF. V gene TRBV14 combines with J gene TRBJ1-4, with D maybe TRBD1 (5 bases). The CDR3 is 13 amino acids. V lost 4 bases and J 8 bases, leaving 11 bases between the germline ends. CDR1 is SGHDN, CDR2 FVKESK, per germline.

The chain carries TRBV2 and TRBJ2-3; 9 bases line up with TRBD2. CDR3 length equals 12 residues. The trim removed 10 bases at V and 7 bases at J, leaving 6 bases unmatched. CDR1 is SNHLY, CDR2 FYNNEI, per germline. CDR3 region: CATTPSGNTQYF. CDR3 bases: TGTGCCACCACTCCTAGCGGGAATACGCAGTATTTT.

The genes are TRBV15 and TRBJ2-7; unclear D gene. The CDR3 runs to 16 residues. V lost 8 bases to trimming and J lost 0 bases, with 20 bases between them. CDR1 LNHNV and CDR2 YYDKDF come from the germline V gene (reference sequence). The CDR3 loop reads CATYPFDVLTSYEQYF. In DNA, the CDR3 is TGTGCCACCTACCCCTTTGACGTCTTAACCTCCTACGAGCAGTACTTC. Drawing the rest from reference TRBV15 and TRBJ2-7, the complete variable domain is DAMVIQNPRYQVTQFGKPVTLSCSQTLNHNVMYWYQQKSSQAPKLLFHYYDKDFNNEADTPDNFQSRRPNTSFCFLDIRSPGLGDTAMYLCATYPFDVLTSYEQYFGPGTRLTVT.

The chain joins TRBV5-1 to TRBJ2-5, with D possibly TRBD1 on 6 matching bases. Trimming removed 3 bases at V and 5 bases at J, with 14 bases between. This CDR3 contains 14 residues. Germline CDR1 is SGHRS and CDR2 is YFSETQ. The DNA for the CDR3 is TGCGCCAGCAGCTCAATGCAGGGGCCCGAGACCCAGTACTTC. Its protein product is CASSSMQGPETQYF.

The CDR3 spells CASRRQRGVSYNEQFF. In nucleotides, the CDR3 is TGTGCCAGCAGAAGACAGCGGGGGGTCTCCTACAATGAGCAGTTCTTC. This rearrangement joins TRBV28 to TRBJ2-1; 9 nucleotides align to TRBD2. V lost 6 bases to trimming and J lost 0 bases; unmatched junction nucleotides: 6. Germline assignment: CDR1 MDHEN and CDR2 SYDVKM. The CDR3 is made up of 16 amino acids. Full variable domain (remainder filled in from reference TRBV28 and TRBJ2-1): DVKVTQSSRYLVKRTGEKVFLECVQDMDHENMFWYRQDPGLGLRLIYFSYDVKMKEKGDIPEGYSVSREKKERFSLILESASTNQTSMYLCASRRQRGVSYNEQFFGPGTRLTVL.

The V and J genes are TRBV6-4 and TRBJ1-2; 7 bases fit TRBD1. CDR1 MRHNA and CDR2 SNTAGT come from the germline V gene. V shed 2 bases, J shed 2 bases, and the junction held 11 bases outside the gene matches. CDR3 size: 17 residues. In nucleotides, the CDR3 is TGTGCCAGCAGTGACGCCCCAGGGGGGGTAATAAACTATGGCTACACCTTC. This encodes CASSDAPGGVINYGYTF.

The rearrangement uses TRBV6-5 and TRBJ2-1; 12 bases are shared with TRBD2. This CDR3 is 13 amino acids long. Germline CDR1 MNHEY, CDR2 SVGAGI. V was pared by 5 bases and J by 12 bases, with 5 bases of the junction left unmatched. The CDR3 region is CASSPGTSGWQFF. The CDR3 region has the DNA TGTGCCAGCAGTCCCGGGACTAGCGGGTGGCAGTTCTTC.

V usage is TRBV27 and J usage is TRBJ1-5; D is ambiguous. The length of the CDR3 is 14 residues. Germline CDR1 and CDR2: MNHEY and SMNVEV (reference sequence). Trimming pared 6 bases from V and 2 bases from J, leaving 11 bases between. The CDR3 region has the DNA TGTGCCAGCAGCACCGGGAGTGGCAATCAGCCCCAGCATTTT. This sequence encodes CASSTGSGNQPQHF.

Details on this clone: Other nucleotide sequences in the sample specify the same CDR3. The CDR3 DNA reads as TGTGCCAGCAGTTACGCGGGGACAGGGCCGTACGAGCAGTACTTC. Protein: CASSYAGTGPYEQYF. The chain has TRBV6-5 and TRBJ2-7, with 9 bases that match TRBD1. CDR1 MNHEY and CDR2 SVGAGI come from the germline V gene. The junction had 6 bases not matched to a gene; V was cut back by 2 bases and J by 4 bases. CDR3 length: 15 amino acids.

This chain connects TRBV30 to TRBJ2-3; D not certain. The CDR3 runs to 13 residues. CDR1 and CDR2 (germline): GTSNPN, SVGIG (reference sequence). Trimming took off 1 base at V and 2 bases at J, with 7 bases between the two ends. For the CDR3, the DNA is TGTGCCTGGAGTGAAAGACACACAGATACGCAGTATTTT. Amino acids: CAWSERHTDTQYF.

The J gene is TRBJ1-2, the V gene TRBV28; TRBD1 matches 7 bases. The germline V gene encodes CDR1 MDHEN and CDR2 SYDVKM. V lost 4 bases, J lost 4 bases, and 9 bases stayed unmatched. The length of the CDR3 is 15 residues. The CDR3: CASSSPGTVTYGYTF. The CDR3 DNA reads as TGTGCCAGCAGTTCCCCCGGGACAGTCACCTATGGCTACACCTTC.

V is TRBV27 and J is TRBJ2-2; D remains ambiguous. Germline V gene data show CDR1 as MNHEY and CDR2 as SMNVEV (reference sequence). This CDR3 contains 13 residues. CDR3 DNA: TGTGCTAGCTGGGATAGAAACACCGGGGAGCTGTTTTTT. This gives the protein CASWDRNTGELFF.